The entry that follows covers one T cell receptor beta chain sequence. The data belong to a study of blood T cell repertoires in COVID-19. Study in general: T cells, B-cell-depleted T cells, or PBMCs supplied cDNA or gDNA.

TCRdb keeps only in-frame clones here, not all; method: immunoSEQ multiplex PCR. The table has about 220,000 clones, over 75% seen once. The V segment lost 3 bases and the J segment 5 bases; nucleotides outside the gene matches: 5. CDR3 size: 13 residues. Germline CDR1 and CDR2: SQVTM and ANQGSEA. The cohort comprised adults aged 18 to 89 years residing in under 30 US areas. Participant-reported clinical history was the basis for cohort assignment. Recovered status applied to Cohort 3 donors who had two consecutive negative PCRs. It also applied to those with clearance or with symptom resolution. The chain carries TRBV29-1 and TRBJ2-5; 8 nucleotides align to TRBD2. Sequencing used PBMCs or T cells enriched from blood (not recorded which). The TCR originated in a woman aged 60-70 years who had recovered from COVID-19. CDR3 sequence reads: CSVDATSDETQYF. The CDR3 DNA is TGCAGCGTTGACGCGACTAGCGACGAGACCCAGTACTTC.